The sequence of this TCR beta chain was determined in a study of cytomegalovirus exposure and HLA in healthy donors. It was with 60 Vbeta and 13 Jbeta primers that the PCR ran. Using immunoSEQ multiplex PCR, the repertoire was profiled, and TCRdb retains in-frame clones only, with some absent. Here the sample spans some 150,000 clones, just under 80% being singletons. The J segment lost 6 bases and the V segment lost 0 bases, leaving 1 base of the junction unmatched. CDR1 and CDR2 from the germline V gene are SGHVS and FNYEAQ. CDR3 length: 13 residues. Sequenced material: PBMCs. The receptor's source is a male donor in good health and CMV-seronegative. The gene calls are TRBV7-6 and TRBJ1-1; TRBD1 agrees at 7 bases. The CDR3 is CASSLAGGPEAFF. CDR3 DNA sequence: TGTGCCAGCAGCTTAGCAGGGGGCCCTGAAGCTTTCTTT.